These 9 T cell receptor beta chains were sequenced from one sample in a study of PD-L1 blockade in urothelial cancer. Repertoires were generated with immunoSEQ multiplex PCR, while TCRdb's copy carries only in-frame clones and drops some. The sample records approximately 65,000 clones, 85% to 90% being singletons. Material: PBMCs, obtained around atezolizumab (anti-PD-L1) treatment. All receptors come from a man between 60 and 75 years old with urothelial cancer.

J is TRBJ1-1 and V is TRBV4-2, with a tentative D call TRBD1 (6 bases). CDR1 and CDR2 from the germline V gene are LGHNA and YNFKEQ. The CDR3 is 15 residues long. V lost 4 bases to trimming and J lost 1 base, with 13 bases between them. CDR3 residues: CASSPTLTGNTEAFF. The CDR3 region has the DNA TGTGCCAGCAGCCCTACCTTGACAGGGAACACTGAAGCTTTCTTT.

This rearrangement joins TRBV28 to TRBJ1-5, with D maybe TRBD1 (6 bases). With 4 bases removed from V and 7 bases from J, the gap between germline ends came to 8 bases. The CDR3 consists of 12 residues. Germline-derived CDR1 and CDR2 are MDHEN and SYDVKM. The CDR3, as DNA: TGTGCCAGCAGTTCGCAGGGGCAGCCCCAGCATTTT. Translation: CASSSQGQPQHF.

This clone was observed a single time. The rearrangement uses TRBV2 and TRBJ1-6; 7 bases align to TRBD1. CDR1 is SNHLY and CDR2 is FYNNEI in the germline V gene. This CDR3 spans 15 amino acids. V lost 6 bases and J lost 0; bases outside the gene matches: 2. The CDR3, as DNA: TGTGCCAGCAGGGGGGACAGCTCCTATAATTCACCCCTCCACTTT. Translated: CASRGDSSYNSPLHF. Using reference TRBV2 and TRBJ1-6 for the parts outside the CDR3, the full variable domain is EPEVTQTPSHQVTQMGQEVILRCVPISNHLYFYWYRQILGQKVEFLVSFYNNEISEKSEIFDDQFSVERPDGSNFTLKIRSTKLEDSAMYFCASRGDSSYNSPLHFGNGTRLTVT.

The genes are TRBV5-5 and TRBJ1-1, with a tentative D call TRBD1 (6 bases). Trimming removed 4 bases at V and 5 bases at J, with 15 bases between. The CDR3 covers 14 residues. The germline CDR1 and CDR2 sequences are SGHKS and YYEKEE (reference sequence). CDR3 loop: CASSIQTGNTEAFF. The CDR3 nucleotides read TGTGCCAGCAGCATCCAGACAGGTAATACTGAAGCTTTCTTT.

The J gene is TRBJ1-1, the V gene TRBV29-1; 7 bases match TRBD1. The CDR3 has 13 amino acids. Germline CDR1 and CDR2: SQVTM and ANQGSEA. Trimming removed 5 bases from V and 4 bases from J; junction bases left unmatched: 7. The CDR3 region has the DNA TGCAGCGTTCGGGGGGGACAGAGCACTGAAGCTTTCTTT. Protein sequence: CSVRGGQSTEAFF.

V is TRBV14 and J is TRBJ2-7; 9 bases agree with TRBD2. CDR3 size: 16 residues. The V and J ends lost 4 bases and 4 bases, in that order; junction bases with no gene match: 11. The V gene's germline CDR1 is SGHDN and CDR2 FVKESK. CDR3 coding DNA: TGTGCCAGCAGCCCACTTCGAAGCGGGAGGACGTACGAGCAGTACTTC. Translated: CASSPLRSGRTYEQYF.

The CDR3 coding sequence is TGTGCCAGCAGCCAGGGGGCAACGACTGAAGCTTTCTTT. It is translated as CASSQGATTEAFF. This chain links TRBV5-5 with TRBJ1-1; 8 bases map to TRBD1. The CDR3 has 13 amino acids. J was trimmed by 5 bases and V by 4 bases; bases with no gene match: 4. Germline V gene sequence: CDR1 SGHKS, CDR2 YYEKEE (reference sequence).

This clone appeared once. The chain links TRBV19 to TRBJ2-2; 8 bases map to TRBD2. Germline CDR1 reads LNHDA; CDR2 reads SQIVND (reference sequence). V trimming: 7 bases; J trimming: 7 bases; junction bases outside the gene matches: 8. This CDR3 spans 14 amino acids. The DNA of the CDR3 is TGTGCCAGTAATCCGGGACTAGGTGGCGGGGAGCTGTTTTTT. Translation: CASNPGLGGGELFF.

J is TRBJ1-2 and V is TRBV6-5; D is perhaps TRBD1 (6 bases). The CDR3 length is 14 residues. Deletions cut 6 bases from V and 4 bases from J, with 15 bases between. CDR1 is MNHEY and CDR2 is SVGAGI in the germline V gene. The CDR3 nucleotides are TGTGCCAGCAGCACCAGGGGTAGTCCCTATGGCTACACCTTC. It encodes CASSTRGSPYGYTF.